This TCR beta chain originates from a study of T cells in Graves' hyperthyroidism and ophthalmopathy. Turning to the study itself: Peripheral blood collection took place at initial diagnosis, before any treatment.

Only a few counts were recorded for this clonotype. The diagnostic basis comprised clinical symptoms, serum thyroxine and TRAb, thyroid ultrasound and orbital computed tomography. This CDR3 region has 11 residues. Trimming cost V 4 bases and J 5 bases, with 8 bases left between them. CDR1 and CDR2 (germline): GTSNPN, SVGIG (reference sequence). It was RNA transcripts that yielded the amplified TCR beta CDR3 regions. HTBI primers drove first-round RT-PCR of the TCR CDR3. A single record per CDR3 protein comes from TCRdb applying MiXCR to the multiplex PCR reads. This sample has over 550,000 distinct CDR3 sequences; 15% to 20% occur once, and the top ten carry around a sixth.

The origin of this receptor is a woman under 30 with Graves' hyperthyroidism. Sequenced sample: blood. The chain couples TRBV30 to TRBJ1-2; D is unresolved. The CDR3 region has the DNA TGTGCCTGGACCCGAGATTATGGCTACACCTTC. Its translation is CAWTRDYGYTF.